This T cell receptor beta chain was identified in a study of CD4 T cells in relation to SARS-CoV-2 and coronaviruses. Sequencing used immunoSEQ multiplex PCR; TCRdb keeps in-frame clones, though not all of them. In the table there are about 11,000 clones, over 65% of which are singletons. Points on this clone: Its specificity is unknown.

Unexposed donor CD4+ T cells date from 2011-2018, before the COVID-19 pandemic. CD4+ T cells were isolated from the cells after 10 days of culture. Half the medium was replaced with IL-2 medium on days 3 and 7. The germline V gene has CDR1 DFQATT and CDR2 SNEGSKA (reference sequence). The CDR3 has 14 residues. V was shortened by 3 bases and J by 8 bases, with 17 bases between the two germline ends. This chain joins TRBV20-1 and TRBJ2-1; tentative D call: TRBD2 (5 bases). The receptor comes from a human donor in good health. What was sequenced was CD4+ T cells from PBMCs, cultured in vitro. The CDR3 sequence: CSASFEGWSHEQFF. The DNA for the CDR3 is TGCAGTGCTAGTTTTGAGGGATGGTCCCATGAGCAGTTCTTC.